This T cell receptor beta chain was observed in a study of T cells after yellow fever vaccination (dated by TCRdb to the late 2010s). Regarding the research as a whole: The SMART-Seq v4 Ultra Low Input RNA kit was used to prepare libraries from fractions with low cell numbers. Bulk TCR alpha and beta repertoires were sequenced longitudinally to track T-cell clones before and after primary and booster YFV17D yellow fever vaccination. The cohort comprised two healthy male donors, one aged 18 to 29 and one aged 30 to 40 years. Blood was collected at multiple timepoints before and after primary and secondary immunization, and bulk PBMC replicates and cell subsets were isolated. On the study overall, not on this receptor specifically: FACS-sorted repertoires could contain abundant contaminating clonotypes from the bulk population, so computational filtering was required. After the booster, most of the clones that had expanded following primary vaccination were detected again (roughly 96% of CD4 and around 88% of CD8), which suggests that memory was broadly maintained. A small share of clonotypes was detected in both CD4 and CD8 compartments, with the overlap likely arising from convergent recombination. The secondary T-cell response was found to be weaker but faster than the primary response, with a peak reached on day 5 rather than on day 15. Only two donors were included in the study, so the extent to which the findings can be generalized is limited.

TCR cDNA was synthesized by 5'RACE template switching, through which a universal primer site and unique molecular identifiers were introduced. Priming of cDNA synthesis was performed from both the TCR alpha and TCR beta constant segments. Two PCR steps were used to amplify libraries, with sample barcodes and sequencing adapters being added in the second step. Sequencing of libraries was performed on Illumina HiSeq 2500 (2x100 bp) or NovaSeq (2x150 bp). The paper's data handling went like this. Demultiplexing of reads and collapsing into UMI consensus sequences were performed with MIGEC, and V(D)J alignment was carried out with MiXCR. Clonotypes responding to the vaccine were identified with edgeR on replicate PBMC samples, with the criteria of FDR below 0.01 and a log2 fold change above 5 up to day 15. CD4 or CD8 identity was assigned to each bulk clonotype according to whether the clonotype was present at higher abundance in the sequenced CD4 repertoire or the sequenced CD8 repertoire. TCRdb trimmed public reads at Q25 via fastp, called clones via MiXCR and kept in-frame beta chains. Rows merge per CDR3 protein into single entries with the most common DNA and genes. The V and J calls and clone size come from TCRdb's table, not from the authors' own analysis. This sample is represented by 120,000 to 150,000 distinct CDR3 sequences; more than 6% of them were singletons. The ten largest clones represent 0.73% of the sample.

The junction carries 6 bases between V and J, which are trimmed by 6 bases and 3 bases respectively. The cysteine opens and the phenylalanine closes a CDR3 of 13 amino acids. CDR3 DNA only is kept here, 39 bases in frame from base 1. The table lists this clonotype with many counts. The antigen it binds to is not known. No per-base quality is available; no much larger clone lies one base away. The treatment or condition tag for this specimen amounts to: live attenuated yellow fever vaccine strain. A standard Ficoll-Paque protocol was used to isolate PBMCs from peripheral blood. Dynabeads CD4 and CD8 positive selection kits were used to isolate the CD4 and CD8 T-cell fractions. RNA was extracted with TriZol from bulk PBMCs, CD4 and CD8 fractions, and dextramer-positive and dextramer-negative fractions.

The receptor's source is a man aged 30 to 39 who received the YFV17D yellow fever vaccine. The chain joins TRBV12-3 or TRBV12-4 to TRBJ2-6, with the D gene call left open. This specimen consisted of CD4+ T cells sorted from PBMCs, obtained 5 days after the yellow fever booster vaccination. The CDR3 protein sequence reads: CASSNFGANVLTF. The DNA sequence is TGTGCCAGCAGCAACTTTGGGGCCAACGTCCTGACTTTC.